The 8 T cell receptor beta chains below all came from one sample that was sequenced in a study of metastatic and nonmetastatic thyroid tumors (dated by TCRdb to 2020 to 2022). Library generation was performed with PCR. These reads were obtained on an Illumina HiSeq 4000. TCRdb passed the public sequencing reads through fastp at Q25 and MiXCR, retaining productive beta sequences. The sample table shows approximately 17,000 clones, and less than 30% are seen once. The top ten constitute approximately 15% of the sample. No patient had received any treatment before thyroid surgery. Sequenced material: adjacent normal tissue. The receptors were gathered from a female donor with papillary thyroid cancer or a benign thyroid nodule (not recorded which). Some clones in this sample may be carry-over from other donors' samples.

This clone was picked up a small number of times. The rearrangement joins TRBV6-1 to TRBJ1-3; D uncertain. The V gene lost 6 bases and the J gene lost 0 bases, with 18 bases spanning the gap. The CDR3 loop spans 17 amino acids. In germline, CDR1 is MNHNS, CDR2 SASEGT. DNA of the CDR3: TGTGCCAGCAGGGTGCATTTTGAGGAAAACTCTGGAAACACCATATATTTT. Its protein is CASRVHFEENSGNTIYF.

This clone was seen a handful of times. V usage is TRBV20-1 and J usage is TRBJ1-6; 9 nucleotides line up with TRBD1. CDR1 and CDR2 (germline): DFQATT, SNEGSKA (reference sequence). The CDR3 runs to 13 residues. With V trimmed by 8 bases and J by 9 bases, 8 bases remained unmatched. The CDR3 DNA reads TGCAGTTCTAAGACAGGGGGATCTTCACCCCTCCACTTT. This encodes CSSKTGGSSPLHF.

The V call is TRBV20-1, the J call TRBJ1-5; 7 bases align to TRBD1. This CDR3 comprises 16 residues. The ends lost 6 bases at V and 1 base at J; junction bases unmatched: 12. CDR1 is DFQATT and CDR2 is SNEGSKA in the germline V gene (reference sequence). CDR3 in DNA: TGCAGTGCGAGTCCAATAGGGGGCGGAAGCAATCAGCCCCAGCATTTT. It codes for CSASPIGGGSNQPQHF.

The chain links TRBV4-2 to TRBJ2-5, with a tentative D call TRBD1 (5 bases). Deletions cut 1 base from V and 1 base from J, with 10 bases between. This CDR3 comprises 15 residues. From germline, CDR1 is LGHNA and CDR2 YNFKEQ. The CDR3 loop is CASSQAEGVQETQYF. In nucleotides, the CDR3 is TGTGCCAGCAGCCAAGCCGAAGGGGTCCAAGAGACCCAGTACTTC.

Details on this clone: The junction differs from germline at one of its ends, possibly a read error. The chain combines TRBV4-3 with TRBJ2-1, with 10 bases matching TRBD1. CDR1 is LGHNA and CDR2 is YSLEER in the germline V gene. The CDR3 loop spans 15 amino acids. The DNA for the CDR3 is TGCTCCAGCAGCCCCGACAGGGGGCCTCACAATGAGCAGTTCTTC. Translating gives CSSSPDRGPHNEQFF.

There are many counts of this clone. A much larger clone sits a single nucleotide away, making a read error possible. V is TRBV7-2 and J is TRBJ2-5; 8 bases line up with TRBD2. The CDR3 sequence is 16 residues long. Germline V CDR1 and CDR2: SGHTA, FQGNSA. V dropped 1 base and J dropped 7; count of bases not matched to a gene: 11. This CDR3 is CASSLGPQAGAGTQYF. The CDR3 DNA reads TGTGCCAGCAGCTTAGGACCCCAAGCGGGGGCGGGGACCCAGTACTTC. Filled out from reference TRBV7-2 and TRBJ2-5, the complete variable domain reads GAGVSQSPSNKVTEKGKDVELRCDPISGHTALYWYRQSLGQGLEFLIYFQGNSAPDKSGLPSDRFSAERTGGSVSTLTIQRTQQEDSAVYLCASSLGPQAGAGTQYFGPGTRLLVL.

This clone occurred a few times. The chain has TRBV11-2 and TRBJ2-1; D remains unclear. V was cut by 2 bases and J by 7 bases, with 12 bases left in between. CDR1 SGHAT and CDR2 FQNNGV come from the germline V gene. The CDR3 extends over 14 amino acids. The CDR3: CASSLNVAINEQFF. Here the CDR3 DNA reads TGTGCCAGCAGCTTAAACGTTGCGATAAATGAGCAGTTCTTC.

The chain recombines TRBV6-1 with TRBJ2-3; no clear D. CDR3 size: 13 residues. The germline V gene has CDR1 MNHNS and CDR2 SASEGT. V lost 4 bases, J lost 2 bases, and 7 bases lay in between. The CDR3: CASSVENTDTQYF. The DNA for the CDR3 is TGTGCCAGCAGTGTGGAGAACACAGATACGCAGTATTTT.